Shown below are 13 T cell receptor beta chains from a single sample sequenced in a study of OX40 agonist ivuxolimab in advanced cancers. Clones were sequenced by immunoSEQ multiplex PCR, and TCRdb holds only the in-frame ones, with some missing. The repertoire includes over 65,000 clones, under 85% of them detected once, and around 0.45% sits in the top ten. The specimen was CD4+ or CD8+ T cells sorted from blood, collected in a trial of the OX40 agonist ivuxolimab. Every receptor here comes from an adult with an advanced solid tumor such as melanoma, head and neck, liver or kidney cancer.

The chain has TRBV5-1 and TRBJ2-7; 7 bases are shared with TRBD1. Trimming took 0 bases from V and 3 from J; bases not matched to a gene: 9. Germline V gene data show CDR1 as SGHRS and CDR2 as YFSETQ. This CDR3 spans 16 amino acids. The CDR3 sequence: CASSLARWTGDYEQYF. The CDR3 DNA sequence: TGCGCCAGCAGCTTGGCTAGGTGGACAGGAGACTACGAGCAGTACTTC. Full variable domain (outside the CDR3, taken from reference TRBV5-1 and TRBJ2-7): KAGVTQTPRYLIKTRGQQVTLSCSPISGHRSVSWYQQTPGQGLQFLFEYFSETQRNKGNFPGRFSGRQFSNSRSEMNVSTLELGDSALYLCASSLARWTGDYEQYFGPGTRLTVT.

This clone appeared a few times. V usage is TRBV7-9 and J usage is TRBJ2-2; a possible D gene is TRBD2 (6 bases). CDR1 SEHNR and CDR2 FQNEAQ come from the germline V gene (reference sequence). This CDR3 has 17 residues. Trimming left V 6 bases short and J 4 bases short, with 21 bases between. CDR3 loop: CASSWTPGGAATGELFF. The CDR3 DNA follows: TGTGCCAGCAGTTGGACCCCGGGCGGGGCGGCCACCGGGGAGCTGTTTTTT.

The rearrangement links TRBV28 to TRBJ1-1; possible D gene TRBD1, 6 bases. The CDR3 sequence is 15 residues long. CDR1 is MDHEN and CDR2 is SYDVKM in the germline V gene. Trimming cost V 6 bases and J 4 bases, with 18 bases left between them. The CDR3 sequence is CASSHPGGPVTEAFF. In DNA form, the CDR3 reads TGTGCCAGCAGCCACCCGGGGGGGCCTGTCACTGAAGCTTTCTTT.

This chain uses TRBV6-5 with TRBJ1-1; D is unresolved. Germline CDR1 reads MNHEY; CDR2 reads SVGAGI. Trimming stripped 7 bases from V and 1 base from J, with 7 bases between. This CDR3 comprises 12 residues. This chain's CDR3 is CASISRNTEAFF. The CDR3 DNA sequence: TGTGCCAGCATCTCGAGGAACACTGAAGCTTTCTTT.

A word on this clone: This sample includes further DNA sequences coding for the same CDR3. V is TRBV18 and J is TRBJ1-2; TRBD1 is a possible D gene (5 bases). This CDR3 comprises 14 residues. The ends were cut back, 3 bases at V and 1 base at J, with 9 bases in the middle. The germline gives CDR1 KGHSH, CDR2 LQKENI. The CDR3 protein is CASSPPTVNYGYTF. Written as DNA, the CDR3 is TGTGCCAGCTCACCTCCGACAGTTAACTATGGCTACACCTTC.

The chain joins TRBV5-1 to TRBJ2-5, with 11 bases that match TRBD2. V lost 0 bases and J lost 5; bases outside the gene matches: 3. CDR1 and CDR2 (germline): SGHRS, YFSETQ. The length of the CDR3 is 15 residues. CDR3 sequence reads: CASSLEPSGRETQYF. The CDR3 coding sequence is TGCGCCAGCAGCTTGGAACCTAGCGGGAGGGAGACCCAGTACTTC. Filled out from reference TRBV5-1 and TRBJ2-5, the complete variable domain reads KAGVTQTPRYLIKTRGQQVTLSCSPISGHRSVSWYQQTPGQGLQFLFEYFSETQRNKGNFPGRFSGRQFSNSRSEMNVSTLELGDSALYLCASSLEPSGRETQYFGPGTRLLVL.

The chain recombines TRBV6-1 with TRBJ1-2; D perhaps matches TRBD1 (6 bases). The CDR3 sequence is 13 residues long. Germline assignment: CDR1 MNHNS and CDR2 SASEGT. The V end was cut by 5 bases, the J end by 5 bases, with 12 bases between. CDR3 sequence reads: CASSQGGVYGYTF. The DNA of the CDR3 is TGTGCCAGCAGTCAAGGGGGGGTATATGGCTACACCTTC.

V is TRBV6-5 and J is TRBJ1-2; D is unclear. The V gene lost 2 bases and the J gene lost 3 bases, with 10 bases spanning the gap. CDR1 and CDR2 from the germline V gene are MNHEY and SVGAGI. This CDR3 is 14 amino acids long. CDR3 residues: CASSYRRRDYGYTF. The CDR3 DNA follows: TGTGCCAGCAGTTACAGACGGAGGGACTATGGCTACACCTTC.

The V call is TRBV7-9, the J call TRBJ2-7; 9 positions match TRBD1. Germline trimming cut 1 base from V and 5 bases from J; bases unmatched to any gene: 3. The germline gives CDR1 SEHNR, CDR2 FQNEAQ (reference sequence). The CDR3 is made up of 14 amino acids. CDR3 protein: CASSLGQGVHEQYV. CDR3 nucleotide sequence: TGTGCCAGCAGCTTAGGACAGGGGGTCCACGAGCAGTACGTC.

V and J are TRBV6-6 and TRBJ1-1; 7 positions match TRBD1. The V gene end was trimmed by 6 bases and the J gene end by 4 bases; junction bases not matched to a gene: 5. The CDR3 runs 13 residues. Looked up from germline, CDR1 is MNHNY and CDR2 is SVGAGI (reference sequence). CDR3 sequence (DNA): TGTGCCAGCAGCCACGGACAGGCCACTGAAGCTTTCTTT. As protein: CASSHGQATEAFF.

The chain uses TRBV9 and TRBJ1-6; the D gene is possibly TRBD1 (6 bases). The CDR3 has 16 amino acids. Germline values: CDR1 SGDLS, CDR2 YYNGEE. Trimming removed 0 bases from V and 8 bases from J, with 15 bases in between. This CDR3 reads CASSVGGQGRYSPLHF. The CDR3 DNA follows: TGTGCCAGCAGCGTAGGGGGGCAAGGTAGATATTCACCCCTCCACTTT.

This chain joins TRBV10-3 and TRBJ1-1; a weak D match, TRBD1 (5 bases). CDR1 ENHRY and CDR2 SYGVKD come from the germline V gene. V was pared by 0 bases and J by 5 bases, with 10 bases between. The CDR3 has 14 residues. The CDR3 DNA reads TGTGCCATCAGTGAGTCCTCGACAGCGACTGAAGCTTTCTTT. Translated: CAISESSTATEAFF.

The V and J genes are TRBV19 and TRBJ2-5, with TRBD2 identical over 12 bases. The CDR3 covers 16 residues. The germline CDR1 and CDR2 sequences are LNHDA and SQIVND (reference sequence). The V segment lost 6 bases and the J segment 5 bases; nucleotides outside the gene matches: 10. The CDR3 loop reads CASRRSTSGGGETQYF. As DNA, the CDR3 is TGTGCCAGTAGGAGGTCGACTAGCGGGGGTGGTGAGACCCAGTACTTC.